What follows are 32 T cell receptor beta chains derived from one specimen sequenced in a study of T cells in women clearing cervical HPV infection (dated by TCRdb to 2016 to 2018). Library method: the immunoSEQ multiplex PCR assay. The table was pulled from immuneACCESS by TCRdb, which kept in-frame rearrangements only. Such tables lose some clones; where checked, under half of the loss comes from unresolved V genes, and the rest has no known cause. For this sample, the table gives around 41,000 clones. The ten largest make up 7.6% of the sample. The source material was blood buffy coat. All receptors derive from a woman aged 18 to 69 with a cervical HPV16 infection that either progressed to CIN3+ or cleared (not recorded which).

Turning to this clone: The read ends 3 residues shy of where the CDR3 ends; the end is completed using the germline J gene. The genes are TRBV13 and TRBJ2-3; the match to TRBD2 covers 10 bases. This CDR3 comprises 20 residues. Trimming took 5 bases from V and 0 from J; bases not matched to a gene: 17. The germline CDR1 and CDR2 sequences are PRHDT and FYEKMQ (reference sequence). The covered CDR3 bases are TGTGCCAGCAGCCCCGAGAGGGCTAGCGGGGGTCCACCTAGCACAGATACG. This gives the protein CASSPERASGGPPSTDT. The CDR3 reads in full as CASSPERASGGPPSTDTQYF.

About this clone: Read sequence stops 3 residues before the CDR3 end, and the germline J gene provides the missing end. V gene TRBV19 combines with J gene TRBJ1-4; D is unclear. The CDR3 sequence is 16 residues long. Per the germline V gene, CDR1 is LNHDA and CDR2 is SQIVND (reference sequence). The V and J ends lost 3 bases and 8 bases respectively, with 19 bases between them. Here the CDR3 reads CASSIGLGQVNEKLFF. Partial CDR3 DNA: TGTGCCAGTAGTATTGGACTCGGGCAGGTTAACGAAAAA.

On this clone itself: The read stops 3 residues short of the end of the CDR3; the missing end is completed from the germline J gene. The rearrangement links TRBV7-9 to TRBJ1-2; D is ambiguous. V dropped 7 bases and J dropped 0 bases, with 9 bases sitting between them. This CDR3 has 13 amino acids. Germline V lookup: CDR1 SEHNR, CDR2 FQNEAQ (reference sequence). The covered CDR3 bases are TGTGCCAGCACCGCTCCGGCTAACTATGGC. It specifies CASTAPANYG. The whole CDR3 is CASTAPANYGYTF.

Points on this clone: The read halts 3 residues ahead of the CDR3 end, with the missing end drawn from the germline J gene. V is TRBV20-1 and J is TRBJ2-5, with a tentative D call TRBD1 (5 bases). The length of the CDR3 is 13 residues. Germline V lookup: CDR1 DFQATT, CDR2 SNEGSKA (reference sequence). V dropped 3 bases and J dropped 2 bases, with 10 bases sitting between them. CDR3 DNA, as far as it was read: TGCAGTGCTAGTAAGACAGCACAAGAGACC. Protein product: CSASKTAQET. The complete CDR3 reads CSASKTAQETQYF.

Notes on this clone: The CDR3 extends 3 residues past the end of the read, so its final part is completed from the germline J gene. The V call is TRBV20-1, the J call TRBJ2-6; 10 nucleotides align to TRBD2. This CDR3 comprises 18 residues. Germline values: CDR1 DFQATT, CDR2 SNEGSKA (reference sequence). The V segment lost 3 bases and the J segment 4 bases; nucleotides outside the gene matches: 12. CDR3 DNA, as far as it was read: TGCAGTGCTAGGTGGCTAGCGGGAGAATTGCGGGGGGCCAACGTC. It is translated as CSARWLAGELRGANV. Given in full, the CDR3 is CSARWLAGELRGANVLTF.

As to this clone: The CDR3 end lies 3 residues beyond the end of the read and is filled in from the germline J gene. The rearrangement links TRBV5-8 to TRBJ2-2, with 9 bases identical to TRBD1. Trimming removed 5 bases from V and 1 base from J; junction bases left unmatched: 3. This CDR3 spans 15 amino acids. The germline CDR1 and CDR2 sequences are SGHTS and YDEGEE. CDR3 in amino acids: CASRQGQGNTGELFF. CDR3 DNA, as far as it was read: TGTGCCAGCAGACAGGGACAGGGGAACACCGGGGAG.

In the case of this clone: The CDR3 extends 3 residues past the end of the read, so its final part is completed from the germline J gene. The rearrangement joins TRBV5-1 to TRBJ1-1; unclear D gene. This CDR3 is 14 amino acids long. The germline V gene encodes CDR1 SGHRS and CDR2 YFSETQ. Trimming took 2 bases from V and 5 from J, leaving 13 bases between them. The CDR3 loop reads CASSLLTSPTEAFF. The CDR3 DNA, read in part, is TGCGCCAGCAGCTTACTTACCTCCCCAACTGAA.

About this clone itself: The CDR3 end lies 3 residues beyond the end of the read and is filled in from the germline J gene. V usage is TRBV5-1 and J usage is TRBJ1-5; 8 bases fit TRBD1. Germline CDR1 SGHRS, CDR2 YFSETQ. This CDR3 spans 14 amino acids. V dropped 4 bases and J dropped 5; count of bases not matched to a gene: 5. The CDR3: CASSPQGGHQPQHF. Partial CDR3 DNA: TGCGCCAGCAGCCCACAGGGGGGCCATCAGCCC.

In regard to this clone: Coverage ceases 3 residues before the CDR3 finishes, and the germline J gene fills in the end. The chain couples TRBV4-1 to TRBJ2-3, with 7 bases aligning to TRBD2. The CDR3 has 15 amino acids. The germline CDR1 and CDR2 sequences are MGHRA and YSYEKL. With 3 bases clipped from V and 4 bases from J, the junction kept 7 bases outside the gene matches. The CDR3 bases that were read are TGCGCCAGCAGCCAGATACTAGCGAGGGCAGATACG. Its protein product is CASSQILARADT. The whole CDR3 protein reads CASSQILARADTQYF.

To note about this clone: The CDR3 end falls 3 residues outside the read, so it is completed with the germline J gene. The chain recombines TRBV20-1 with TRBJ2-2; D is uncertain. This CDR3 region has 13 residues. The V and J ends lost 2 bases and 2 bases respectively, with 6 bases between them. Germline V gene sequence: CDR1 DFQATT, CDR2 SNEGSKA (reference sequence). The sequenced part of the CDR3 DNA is TGCAGTGCTAGATCTCCTAACACCGGGGAG. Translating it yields CSARSPNTGE. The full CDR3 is CSARSPNTGELFF.

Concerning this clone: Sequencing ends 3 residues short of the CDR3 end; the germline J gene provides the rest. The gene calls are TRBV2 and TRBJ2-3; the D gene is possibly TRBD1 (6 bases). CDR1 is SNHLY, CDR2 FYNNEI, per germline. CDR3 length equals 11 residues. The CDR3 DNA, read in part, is TGTGCCAGCAGATCACAGGGATCG. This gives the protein CASRSQGS. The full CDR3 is CASRSQGSQYF.

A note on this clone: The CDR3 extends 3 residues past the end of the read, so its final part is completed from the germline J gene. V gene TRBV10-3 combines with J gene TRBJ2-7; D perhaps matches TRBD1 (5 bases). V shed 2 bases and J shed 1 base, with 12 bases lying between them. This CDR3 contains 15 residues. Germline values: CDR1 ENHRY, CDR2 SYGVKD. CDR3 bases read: TGTGCCATCAGTGAGGTTCAGGGTCGGTCCTACGAG. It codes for CAISEVQGRSYE. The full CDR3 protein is CAISEVQGRSYEQYF.

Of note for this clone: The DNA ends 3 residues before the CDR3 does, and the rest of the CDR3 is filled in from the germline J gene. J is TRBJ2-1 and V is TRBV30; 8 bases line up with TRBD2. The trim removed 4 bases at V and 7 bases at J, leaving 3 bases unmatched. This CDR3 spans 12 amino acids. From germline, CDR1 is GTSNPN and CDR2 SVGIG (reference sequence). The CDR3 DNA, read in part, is TGTGCCTGGAAGTTAGCGGGGAATGAG. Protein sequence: CAWKLAGNE. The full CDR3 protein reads CAWKLAGNEQFF.

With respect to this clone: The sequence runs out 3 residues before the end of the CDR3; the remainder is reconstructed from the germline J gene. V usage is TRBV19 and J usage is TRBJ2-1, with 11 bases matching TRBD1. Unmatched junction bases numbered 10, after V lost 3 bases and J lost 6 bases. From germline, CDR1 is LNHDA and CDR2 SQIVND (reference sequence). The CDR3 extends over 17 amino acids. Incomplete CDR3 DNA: TGTGCCAGTAGTATGCCTCCCGGGACAGGGGGGAGCAATGAG. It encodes CASSMPPGTGGSNE. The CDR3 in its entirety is CASSMPPGTGGSNEQFF.

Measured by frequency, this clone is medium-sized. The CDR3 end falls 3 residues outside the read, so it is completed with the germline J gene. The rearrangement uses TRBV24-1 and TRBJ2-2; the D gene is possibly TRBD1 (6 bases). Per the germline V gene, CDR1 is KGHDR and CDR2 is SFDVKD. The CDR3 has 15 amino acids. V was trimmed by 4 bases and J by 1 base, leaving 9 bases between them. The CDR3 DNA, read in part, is TGTGCCACCAGTGACTACAGGGAGAACACCGGGGAG. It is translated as CATSDYRENTGE. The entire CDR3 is CATSDYRENTGELFF.

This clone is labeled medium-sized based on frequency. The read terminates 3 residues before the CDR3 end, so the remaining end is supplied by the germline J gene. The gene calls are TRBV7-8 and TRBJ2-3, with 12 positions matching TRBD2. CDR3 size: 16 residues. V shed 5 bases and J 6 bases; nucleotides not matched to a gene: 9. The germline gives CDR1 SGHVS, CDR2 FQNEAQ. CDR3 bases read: TGTGCCAGCAGCCTCTGGACTAGCGGGGTATGGGATACG. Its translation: CASSLWTSGVWDT. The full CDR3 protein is CASSLWTSGVWDTQYF.

The covered CDR3 bases are TGTGCCAGCAGCTTAGGTCCGGGGATAGAGACC. It codes for CASSLGPGIET. The CDR3 as a whole reads CASSLGPGIETQYF. V usage is TRBV7-8 and J usage is TRBJ2-5; D is perhaps TRBD2 (5 bases). The read falls 3 residues short of the CDR3 end, and the missing part is taken from the germline J gene. The germline gives CDR1 SGHVS, CDR2 FQNEAQ. V lost 1 base and J 4 bases, leaving 10 bases between the germline ends. The length of the CDR3 is 14 residues.

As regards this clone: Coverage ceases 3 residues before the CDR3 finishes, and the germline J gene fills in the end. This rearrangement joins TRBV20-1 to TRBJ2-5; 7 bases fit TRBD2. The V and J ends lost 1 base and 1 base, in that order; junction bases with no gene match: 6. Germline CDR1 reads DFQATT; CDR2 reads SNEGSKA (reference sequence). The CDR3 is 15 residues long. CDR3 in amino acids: CSARGRLAAQETQYF. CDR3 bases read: TGCAGTGCTAGAGGGAGGCTAGCGGCCCAAGAGACC.

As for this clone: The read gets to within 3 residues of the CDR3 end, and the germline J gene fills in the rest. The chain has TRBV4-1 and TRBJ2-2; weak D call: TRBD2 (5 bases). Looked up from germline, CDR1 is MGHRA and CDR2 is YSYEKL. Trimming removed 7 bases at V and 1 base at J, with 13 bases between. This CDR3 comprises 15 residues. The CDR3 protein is CASNEAVQNTGELFF. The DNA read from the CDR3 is TGCGCCAGCAACGAAGCGGTTCAGAACACCGGGGAG.

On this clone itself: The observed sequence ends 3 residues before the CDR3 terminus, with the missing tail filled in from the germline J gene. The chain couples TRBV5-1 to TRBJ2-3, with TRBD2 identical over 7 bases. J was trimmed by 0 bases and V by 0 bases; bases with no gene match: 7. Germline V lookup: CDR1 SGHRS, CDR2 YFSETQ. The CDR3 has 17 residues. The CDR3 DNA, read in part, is TGCGCCAGCAGCTTGGATTCTAGCGGCTATAGCACAGATACG. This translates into CASSLDSSGYSTDT. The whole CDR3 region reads CASSLDSSGYSTDTQYF.

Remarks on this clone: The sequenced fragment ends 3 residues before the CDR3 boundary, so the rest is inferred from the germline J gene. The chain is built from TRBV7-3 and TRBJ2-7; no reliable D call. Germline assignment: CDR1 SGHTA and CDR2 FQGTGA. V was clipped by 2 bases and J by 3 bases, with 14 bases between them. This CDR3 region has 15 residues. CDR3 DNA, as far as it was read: TGTGCCAGCAGCTTAGCACCCGCTAACGACTACGAG. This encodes CASSLAPANDYE. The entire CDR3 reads CASSLAPANDYEQYF.

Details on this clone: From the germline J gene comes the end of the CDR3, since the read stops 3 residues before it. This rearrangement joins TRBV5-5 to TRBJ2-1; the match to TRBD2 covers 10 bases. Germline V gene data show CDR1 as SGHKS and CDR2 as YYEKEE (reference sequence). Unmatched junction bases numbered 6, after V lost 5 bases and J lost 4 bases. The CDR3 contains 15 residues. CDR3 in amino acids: CASSSGTSVYNEQFF. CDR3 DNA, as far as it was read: TGTGCCAGCAGTTCCGGGACTAGCGTGTACAATGAG.

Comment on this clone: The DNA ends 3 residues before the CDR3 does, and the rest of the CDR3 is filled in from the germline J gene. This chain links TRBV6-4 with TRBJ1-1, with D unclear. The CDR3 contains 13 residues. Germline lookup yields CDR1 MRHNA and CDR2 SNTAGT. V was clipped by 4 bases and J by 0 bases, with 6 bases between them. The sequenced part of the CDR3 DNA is TGTGCCAGCAGTGTCCGTCTGAACACTGAA. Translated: CASSVRLNTE. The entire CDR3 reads CASSVRLNTEAFF.

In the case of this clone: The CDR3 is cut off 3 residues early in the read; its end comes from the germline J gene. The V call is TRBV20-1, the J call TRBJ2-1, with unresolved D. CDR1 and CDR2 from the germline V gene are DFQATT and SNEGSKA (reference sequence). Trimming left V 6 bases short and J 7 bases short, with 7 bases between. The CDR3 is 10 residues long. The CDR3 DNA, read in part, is TGCAGTGCCGTAATTAATGAG. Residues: CSAVINE. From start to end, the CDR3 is CSAVINEQFF.

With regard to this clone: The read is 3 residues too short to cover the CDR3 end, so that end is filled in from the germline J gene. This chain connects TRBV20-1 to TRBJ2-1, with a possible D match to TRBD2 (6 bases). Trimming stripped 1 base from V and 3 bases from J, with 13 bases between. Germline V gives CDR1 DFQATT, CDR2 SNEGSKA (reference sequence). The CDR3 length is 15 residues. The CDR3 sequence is CSARGRVLVYNEQFF. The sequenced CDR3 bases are TGCAGTGCTAGAGGGAGGGTCCTCGTCTACAATGAG.

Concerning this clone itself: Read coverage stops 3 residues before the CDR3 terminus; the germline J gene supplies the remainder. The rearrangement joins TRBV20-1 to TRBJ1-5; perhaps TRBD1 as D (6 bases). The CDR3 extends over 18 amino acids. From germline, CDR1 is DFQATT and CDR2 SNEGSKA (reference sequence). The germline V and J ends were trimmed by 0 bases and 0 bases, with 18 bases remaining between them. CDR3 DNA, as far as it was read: TGCAGTGCTAGAGAAGGAACAGGGACCCCCTATAGCAATCAGCCC. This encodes CSAREGTGTPYSNQP. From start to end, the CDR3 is CSAREGTGTPYSNQPQHF.

CDR3 protein: CSALGLAGLQETQYF. The DNA read from the CDR3 is TGCAGTGCTCTTGGACTAGCGGGTCTTCAAGAGACC. The rearrangement links TRBV20-1 to TRBJ2-5; TRBD2 agrees at 11 bases. The DNA ends 3 residues before the CDR3 does, and the rest of the CDR3 is filled in from the germline J gene. Germline V gene lookup returns CDR1 DFQATT and CDR2 SNEGSKA (reference sequence). CDR3 length: 15 residues. V dropped 5 bases and J dropped 2; count of bases not matched to a gene: 7.

The sequenced part of the CDR3 DNA is TGCGCCAGCAGCTGGGGGGTCCAGGGGGCTAGCACAGATACG. Translated, it gives CASSWGVQGASTDT. The CDR3 in its entirety is CASSWGVQGASTDTQYF. The chain links TRBV5-1 to TRBJ2-3; 8 nucleotides line up with TRBD1. Read coverage stops 3 residues before the CDR3 terminus; the germline J gene supplies the remainder. Germline V CDR1 and CDR2: SGHRS, YFSETQ. The V and J ends lost 3 bases and 0 bases, in that order; junction bases with no gene match: 9. The length of the CDR3 is 17 residues.

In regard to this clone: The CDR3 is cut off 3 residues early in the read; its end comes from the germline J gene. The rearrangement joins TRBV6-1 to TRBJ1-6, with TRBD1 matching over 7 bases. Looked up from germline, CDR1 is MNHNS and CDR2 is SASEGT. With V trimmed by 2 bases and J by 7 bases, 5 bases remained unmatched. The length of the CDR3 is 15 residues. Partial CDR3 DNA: TGTGCCAGCAGTGAATTGCCGGGACAGAATTCACCC. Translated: CASSELPGQNSP. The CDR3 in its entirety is CASSELPGQNSPLHF.

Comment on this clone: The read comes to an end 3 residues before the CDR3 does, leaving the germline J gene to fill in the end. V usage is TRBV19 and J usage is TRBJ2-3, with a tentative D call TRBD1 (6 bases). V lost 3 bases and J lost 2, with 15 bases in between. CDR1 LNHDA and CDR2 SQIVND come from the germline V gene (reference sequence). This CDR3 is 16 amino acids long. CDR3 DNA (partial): TGTGCCAGTAGTATCGTTTTTGGGGGCGTCACAGATACG. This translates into CASSIVFGGVTDT. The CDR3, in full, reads CASSIVFGGVTDTQYF. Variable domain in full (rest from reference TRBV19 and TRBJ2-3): DGGITQSPKYLFRKEGQNVTLSCEQNLNHDAMYWYRQDPGQGLRLIYYSQIVNDFQKGDIAEGYSVSREKKESFPLTVTSAQKNPTAFYLCASSIVFGGVTDTQYFGPGTRLTVL.

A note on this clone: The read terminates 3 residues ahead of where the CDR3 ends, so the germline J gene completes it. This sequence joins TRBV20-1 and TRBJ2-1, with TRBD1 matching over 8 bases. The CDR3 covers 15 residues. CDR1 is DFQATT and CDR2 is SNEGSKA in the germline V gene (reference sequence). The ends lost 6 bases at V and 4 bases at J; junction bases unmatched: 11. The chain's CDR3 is CSAVDPGGGYNEQFF. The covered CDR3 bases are TGCAGTGCCGTCGACCCAGGGGGCGGGTACAATGAG.

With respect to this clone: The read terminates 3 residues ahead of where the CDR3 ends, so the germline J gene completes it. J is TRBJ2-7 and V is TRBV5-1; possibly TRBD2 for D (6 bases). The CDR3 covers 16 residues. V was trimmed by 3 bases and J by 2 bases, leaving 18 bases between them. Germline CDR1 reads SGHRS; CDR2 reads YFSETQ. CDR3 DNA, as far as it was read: TGCGCCAGCAGCTACGTGAACGGGGGATTCACCTACGAG. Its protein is CASSYVNGGFTYE. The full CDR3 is CASSYVNGGFTYEQYF.